The 30 T cell receptor beta chains in this list originate from one sample, sequenced in a study of chemoradiotherapy in HPV16-positive cancers. Clones were read by immunoSEQ multiplex PCR, and TCRdb kept only the in-frame ones, dropping some. The repertoire includes tens of thousands of clones, 84% of them detected once, and around 5.1% sits in the top ten. Sequencing used blood, obtained from a patient who underwent chemoradiotherapy. These receptors were collected from a human donor with HPV-associated anogenital cancer.

The rearrangement joins TRBV5-1 to TRBJ2-5; D unclear. Germline CDR1 and CDR2: SGHRS and YFSETQ. V was cut by 1 base and J by 4 bases, with 8 bases left in between. CDR3 length equals 13 residues. CDR3 in DNA: TGCGCCAGCAGCTTGTTCGGTGGAGAGACCCAGTACTTC. This translates into CASSLFGGETQYF.

This clone was detected only a few times. The V gene is TRBV19, the J gene TRBJ2-1; D gene ambiguous. The CDR3 covers 18 residues. Trimming shortened V by 3 bases and J by 8 bases, and 26 bases separated the two germline ends. Germline assignment: CDR1 LNHDA and CDR2 SQIVND (reference sequence). The CDR3 region has the DNA TGTGCCAGTAGTATCATTAGTTACTCCTCTGGATTGGCCTATGAGCAGTTCTTC. It specifies CASSIISYSSGLAYEQFF.

This clone was seen a single time. The CDR3 bases are TGCGCCAGCAGCTTAAATACAGGGGGGGAATACGAGCAGTACTTC. Translating gives CASSLNTGGEYEQYF. The chain links TRBV5-1 to TRBJ2-7, with a weak D call TRBD1 (8 bases). Trimming pared 2 bases from V and 4 bases from J, leaving 16 bases between. CDR3 length equals 15 residues. CDR1 is SGHRS, CDR2 YFSETQ, per germline.

V usage is TRBV10-3 and J usage is TRBJ1-4; D is perhaps TRBD1 (5 bases). Germline CDR1 is ENHRY and CDR2 is SYGVKD. Trimming removed 2 bases from V and 8 bases from J, with 12 bases in between. The CDR3 consists of 14 residues. The DNA for the CDR3 is TGTGCCATCAGTGAGGGAGGGGCCAGGGAAAAACTGTTTTTT. Residues: CAISEGGAREKLFF.

CDR3 coding DNA: TGTGCCAGCAGCCGACAGGGGGTAAGGGGTTCACCCCTCCACTTT. Translated: CASSRQGVRGSPLHF. The gene calls are TRBV6-5 and TRBJ1-6, with TRBD1 matching 9 bases. The J segment lost 9 bases and the V segment lost 6 bases, leaving 9 bases of the junction unmatched. Looked up from germline, CDR1 is MNHEY and CDR2 is SVGAGI. The CDR3 has 15 residues.

The V and J genes are TRBV6-5 and TRBJ2-7; a weak D match, TRBD2 (6 bases). CDR1 is MNHEY, CDR2 SVGAGI, per germline. Trimming removed 9 bases at V and 2 bases at J, with 14 bases between. There are 13 residues in the CDR3. Here the CDR3 reads CASSRTTTYEQYF. The CDR3 DNA reads TGTGCCAGTAGTCGGACTACCACCTACGAGCAGTACTTC.

The gene calls are TRBV5-4 and TRBJ1-6, with D perhaps TRBD1 (5 bases). The ends were cut back, 0 bases at V and 10 bases at J, with 17 bases in the middle. This CDR3 has 16 amino acids. In germline, CDR1 is SGHNT, CDR2 YYREEE (reference sequence). CDR3 nucleotide sequence: TGTGCCAGCAGCTTGGTGGCAGGGAAGGTTTTATCACCCCTCCACTTT. Translation gives CASSLVAGKVLSPLHF.

This chain connects TRBV30 to TRBJ2-1; TRBD1 agrees at 7 bases. CDR1 is GTSNPN and CDR2 is SVGIG in the germline V gene (reference sequence). V lost 5 bases to trimming and J lost 8 bases; unmatched junction nucleotides: 9. The CDR3 is 13 amino acids. CDR3 nucleotides: TGTGCCTGGCAACCGGGACAGTTGGATGAGCAGTTCTTC. As protein: CAWQPGQLDEQFF.

CDR3 amino acids: CASSFGGANYGYTF. CDR3 DNA sequence: TGCGCCAGCAGCTTCGGGGGGGCTAACTATGGCTACACCTTC. The V and J genes are TRBV5-1 and TRBJ1-2, with a possible D match to TRBD1 (5 bases). V gave up 2 bases and J gave up 0 bases, with 8 bases separating them. In germline, CDR1 is SGHRS, CDR2 YFSETQ. The CDR3 sequence is 14 residues long.

This sequence joins TRBV2 and TRBJ2-1; possible D gene TRBD2, 6 bases. In germline, CDR1 is SNHLY, CDR2 FYNNEI. The V gene lost 7 bases and the J gene lost 2 bases, with 9 bases spanning the gap. CDR3 length: 13 residues. The CDR3 protein is CASIGGPYNEQFF. The CDR3, as DNA: TGTGCCAGCATCGGGGGTCCCTACAATGAGCAGTTCTTC.

The chain is built from TRBV9 and TRBJ2-3; D tentatively fits TRBD1 or TRBD2 (5 bases each). Germline V gene data show CDR1 as SGDLS and CDR2 as YYNGEE. CDR3 length: 14 residues. The V end was cut by 0 bases, the J end by 4 bases, with 9 bases between. CDR3 protein: CASSVVEGSDTQYF. The CDR3 DNA is TGTGCCAGCAGCGTAGTCGAGGGGTCAGATACGCAGTATTTT.

The V and J genes are TRBV18 and TRBJ1-6, with 8 bases that match TRBD1. The CDR3 has 15 amino acids. Trimming removed 3 bases from V and 6 bases from J; junction bases left unmatched: 4. Germline values: CDR1 KGHSH, CDR2 LQKENI. The CDR3 is CASSPSQGGNSPLHF. As DNA, the CDR3 is TGTGCCAGCTCACCGTCACAGGGGGGTAATTCACCCCTCCACTTT.

The V and J genes are TRBV5-1 and TRBJ2-1, with TRBD1 matching 11 bases. Per the germline V gene, CDR1 is SGHRS and CDR2 is YFSETQ. Trimming removed 4 bases from V and 6 bases from J; junction bases left unmatched: 3. The CDR3 consists of 14 residues. Here the CDR3 reads CASSPGTGGNEQFF. Written as DNA, the CDR3 is TGCGCCAGCAGCCCGGGGACAGGGGGCAATGAGCAGTTCTTC.

This chain connects TRBV5-1 to TRBJ2-1; D might be TRBD1 or TRBD2, each matching 5 bases. From germline, CDR1 is SGHRS and CDR2 YFSETQ. Trimming left V 0 bases short and J 6 bases short, with 16 bases between. The CDR3 runs 16 residues. CDR3 protein: CASSLGGATTTNEQFF. CDR3 in DNA: TGCGCCAGCAGCTTGGGAGGGGCCACAACAACCAATGAGCAGTTCTTC.

This chain joins TRBV5-6 and TRBJ2-3; D uncertain. Germline V gene data show CDR1 as SGHDT and CDR2 as YYEEEE. V lost 5 bases and J 5 bases, leaving 6 bases between the germline ends. This CDR3 has 11 residues. The CDR3 DNA sequence: TGTGCCAGCAGTTCCAGAGATACGCAGTATTTT. Its protein is CASSSRDTQYF.

This clone was counted a few times. J is TRBJ1-3 and V is TRBV6-1, with D possibly matching TRBD1 (5 bases). Germline assignment: CDR1 MNHNS and CDR2 SASEGT. The CDR3 has 15 residues. V was shortened by 1 base and J by 4 bases, with 11 bases between the two germline ends. The CDR3 DNA follows: TGTGCCAGCAGTGAAGGTCCGGGGGACGGAAACACCATATATTTT. It specifies CASSEGPGDGNTIYF.

This clone was seen a few times. The chain carries TRBV28 and TRBJ1-3; 9 bases match TRBD1. V shed 6 bases and J 0 bases; nucleotides not matched to a gene: 6. The CDR3 extends over 16 amino acids. The V gene's germline CDR1 is MDHEN and CDR2 SYDVKM. DNA for the CDR3: TGTGCCAGCAGCCCGCGGGGACAGGGCTCTGGAAACACCATATATTTT. Protein sequence: CASSPRGQGSGNTIYF. Full variable domain (rest looked up from reference TRBV28 and TRBJ1-3): DVKVTQSSRYLVKRTGEKVFLECVQDMDHENMFWYRQDPGLGLRLIYFSYDVKMKEKGDIPEGYSVSREKKERFSLILESASTNQTSMYLCASSPRGQGSGNTIYFGEGSWLTVV.

The V and J genes are TRBV21-1 and TRBJ1-1. TRBV21-1 is noted as a pseudogene. The CDR3 loop spans 16 amino acids. CDR3 residues: CASSKEGENLLSEAFF. The DNA for the CDR3 is TGTGCCAGCAGCAAGGAGGGTGAAAACCTCCTCTCTGAAGCTTTCTTT.

This clone occurred a few times. The chain combines TRBV6-1 with TRBJ1-5; D is uncertain. Trimming pared 11 bases from V and 2 bases from J, leaving 10 bases between. This CDR3 is built from 12 residues. Germline CDR1 MNHNS, CDR2 SASEGT. In DNA, the CDR3 is TGTGCCGCGGCGCATGGCAATCAGCCCCAGCATTTT. Protein product: CAAAHGNQPQHF.

The chain links TRBV5-1 to TRBJ1-6; no firm D call. Per germline, CDR1 SGHRS and CDR2 YFSETQ. Trimming stripped 0 bases from V and 13 bases from J, with 11 bases between. The CDR3 spans 13 residues. DNA of the CDR3: TGCGCCAGCAGCTTGGACACAAGCTCGCCCCTCCACTTT. Residues: CASSLDTSSPLHF. Full variable domain (rest looked up from reference TRBV5-1 and TRBJ1-6): KAGVTQTPRYLIKTRGQQVTLSCSPISGHRSVSWYQQTPGQGLQFLFEYFSETQRNKGNFPGRFSGRQFSNSRSEMNVSTLELGDSALYLCASSLDTSSPLHFGNGTRLTVT.

The chain has TRBV10-3 and TRBJ2-7; either TRBD1 or TRBD2 may supply D (6 bases each). The CDR3 length is 14 residues. Per germline, CDR1 ENHRY and CDR2 SYGVKD. Trimming took off 6 bases at V and 6 bases at J, with 18 bases between the two ends. The CDR3 DNA reads TGTGCCATCAGCCGCCGGGGGCCCCTTAGCGAGCAGTACTTC. This sequence encodes CAISRRGPLSEQYF.

The chain couples TRBV12-5 to TRBJ2-2; the D call may be TRBD1 or TRBD2 (5 bases each). Germline V lookup: CDR1 LGHNT, CDR2 FRNRAP. V was cut by 0 bases and J by 7 bases, with 15 bases left in between. The CDR3 sequence is 16 residues long. As DNA, the CDR3 is TGTGCTAGTGGTTTGGTTGAGGATAGGGGACGCGGGGAGCTGTTTTTT. It codes for CASGLVEDRGRGELFF.

This chain connects TRBV5-1 to TRBJ1-1; D might be TRBD1 (6 bases). With 4 bases removed from V and 0 bases from J, the gap between germline ends came to 13 bases. Looked up from germline, CDR1 is SGHRS and CDR2 is YFSETQ. The CDR3 has 15 amino acids. CDR3 region: CASSPTGQLNTEAFF. CDR3 in DNA: TGCGCCAGCAGCCCTACAGGGCAACTGAACACTGAAGCTTTCTTT.

V gene TRBV15 combines with J gene TRBJ1-3; D not resolved. CDR1 and CDR2 (germline): LNHNV, YYDKDF (reference sequence). The V gene lost 4 bases and the J gene lost 0 bases, with 13 bases spanning the gap. The CDR3 has 16 amino acids. CDR3 sequence reads: CATSNQIGYSGNTIYF. CDR3 sequence (DNA): TGTGCCACCAGCAACCAGATTGGATACTCTGGAAACACCATATATTTT. Full variable domain (outside the CDR3, taken from reference TRBV15 and TRBJ1-3): DAMVIQNPRYQVTQFGKPVTLSCSQTLNHNVMYWYQQKSSQAPKLLFHYYDKDFNNEADTPDNFQSRRPNTSFCFLDIRSPGLGDTAMYLCATSNQIGYSGNTIYFGEGSWLTVV.

V usage is TRBV7-2 and J usage is TRBJ2-7; D is undetermined. This CDR3 has 16 residues. Germline lookup yields CDR1 SGHTA and CDR2 FQGNSA. The V gene lost 5 bases and the J gene lost 1 base, with 18 bases spanning the gap. Here the CDR3 reads CASSLIEAAESYEQYF. The CDR3 bases are TGTGCCAGCAGCCTCATAGAGGCGGCGGAATCCTACGAGCAGTACTTC.

This chain uses TRBV6-1 with TRBJ2-2; TRBD1 matches at 8 bases. The CDR3 length is 14 residues. V was clipped by 6 bases and J by 5 bases; unmatched bases: 5. Germline CDR1 and CDR2: MNHNS and SASEGT. The CDR3 here is CASSQGAQTGELFF. The DNA for the CDR3 is TGTGCCAGCAGCCAGGGGGCTCAGACCGGGGAGCTGTTTTTT.

The chain uses TRBV7-2 and TRBJ1-1, with no clear D. The germline V and J ends were trimmed by 1 base and 5 bases, with 8 bases remaining between them. The CDR3 loop spans 13 amino acids. The germline CDR1 and CDR2 sequences are SGHTA and FQGNSA. The CDR3 bases are TGTGCCAGCAGCTTAGGTGGAGTTACTGAAGCTTTCTTT. Amino acids: CASSLGGVTEAFF.

This clone has a handful of counts. The chain recombines TRBV9 with TRBJ1-2; D remains unclear. V was cut by 4 bases and J by 4 bases, with 17 bases left in between. The CDR3 contains 15 residues. Per germline, CDR1 SGDLS and CDR2 YYNGEE. CDR3 DNA sequence: TGTGCCAGCAGCTCCCCGGGGTTGAGTGGCTATGGCTACACCTTC. The encoded protein is CASSSPGLSGYGYTF.

V is TRBV5-1 and J is TRBJ2-6; the match to TRBD1 covers 10 bases. The CDR3 extends over 17 amino acids. Trimming took 0 bases from V and 2 from J; bases not matched to a gene: 2. CDR1 SGHRS and CDR2 YFSETQ come from the germline V gene. CDR3 bases: TGCGCCAGCAGCTTGGGGGACAGGGGTACTGGGGCCAACGTCCTGACTTTC. Translated, it gives CASSLGDRGTGANVLTF.

The sample holds one count of this clone. It is unclear where the CDR3 begins or ends on the DNA, so no DNA is shown, and the CDR3 is as TCRdb lists it. The chain is built from TRBV2 and TRBJ2-5. The CDR3 length is 15 residues, termini included. The germline CDR1 and CDR2 sequences are SNHLY and FYNNEI. Here the CDR3 reads CASRSGRALRETQYF.